The next 30 T cell receptor beta chains were all read from a single sample in a study of blood T cell repertoires in COVID-19. TCRdb keeps only in-frame clones here, not all; method: immunoSEQ multiplex PCR. The sample lists over 250,000 clones; approximately 90% were seen once. Sequencing was carried out using PBMCs or T cells enriched from blood (not recorded which). These receptor sequences come from a young woman who had recovered from COVID-19.

Only one count was recorded for this clone. This chain connects TRBV11-2 to TRBJ1-1; D is ambiguous. Germline CDR1 reads SGHAT; CDR2 reads FQNNGV. This CDR3 has 14 amino acids. Trimming took 2 bases from V and 1 from J, leaving 8 bases between them. In DNA form, the CDR3 reads TGTGCCAGCAGCTTACTAGGCGGGAACACTGAAGCTTTCTTT. Its translation is CASSLLGGNTEAFF.

This clone was seen a few times. CDR3 residues: CASSLVTSGGQETQYF. For the CDR3, the DNA is TGTGCCAGCAGCTTGGTGACTAGCGGGGGCCAAGAGACCCAGTACTTC. The rearrangement links TRBV5-6 to TRBJ2-5; 12 bases map to TRBD2. CDR1 is SGHDT, CDR2 YYEEEE, per germline. There are 16 residues in the CDR3. V trimming: 0 bases; J trimming: 1 base; junction bases outside the gene matches: 1.

This rearrangement joins TRBV4-1 to TRBJ1-1, with 7 bases lining up with TRBD1. V lost 4 bases and J lost 10; bases outside the gene matches: 9. Germline V gene sequence: CDR1 MGHRA, CDR2 YSYEKL. The CDR3 is 13 amino acids. CDR3 sequence reads: CASSLSKGAAAFF. The CDR3 DNA sequence: TGCGCCAGCAGCCTAAGCAAGGGGGCGGCAGCTTTCTTT.

The CDR3 sequence is CASRARLAGTYEQYF. The CDR3 nucleotides read TGTGCCAGCAGAGCGAGACTAGCGGGGACCTACGAGCAGTACTTC. This chain joins TRBV2 and TRBJ2-7; 11 bases fit TRBD2. Germline lookup yields CDR1 SNHLY and CDR2 FYNNEI. After removal of 6 bases from V and 2 bases from J, the junction contained 6 bases not matched to a gene. The length of the CDR3 is 15 residues. The variable domain in full, completed from reference TRBV2 and TRBJ2-7, reads EPEVTQTPSHQVTQMGQEVILRCVPISNHLYFYWYRQILGQKVEFLVSFYNNEISEKSEIFDDQFSVERPDGSNFTLKIRSTKLEDSAMYFCASRARLAGTYEQYFGPGTRLTVT.

The rearrangement joins TRBV23-1 to TRBJ1-4; D is perhaps TRBD1 (5 bases). TRBV23-1 is an ORF, and what it does is uncertain. The CDR3 sequence is 14 residues long. Trimming took 3 bases from V and 8 from J, leaving 13 bases between them. The CDR3 nucleotides read TGCGCCAGCAGTCACGCCAGGGTGAAGGAAAAACTGTTTTTT. Encoded protein: CASSHARVKEKLFF.

This clone was seen only once. The genes are TRBV4-2 and TRBJ2-1, with a tentative D call TRBD2 (7 bases). Germline-derived CDR1 and CDR2 are LGHNA and YNFKEQ. V gave up 1 base and J gave up 6 bases, with 19 bases separating them. The CDR3 length is 17 residues. This CDR3 is CASSQVSGGGGVNEQFF. CDR3 in DNA: TGTGCCAGCAGCCAAGTTTCCGGAGGGGGGGGCGTCAATGAGCAGTTCTTC.

The gene calls are TRBV7-9 and TRBJ2-3; D is uncertain. CDR3 length: 12 residues. The V end lost 5 bases, the J end lost 6 bases, and 9 bases lay between the germline ends. Germline V lookup: CDR1 SEHNR, CDR2 FQNEAQ (reference sequence). This chain's CDR3 is CASSPDTDTQYF. CDR3 DNA: TGTGCCAGCAGCCCTGACACGGATACGCAGTATTTT.

The chain is built from TRBV9 and TRBJ2-3, with unresolved D. Between the trimmed V and J ends, which lost 0 bases and 2 bases, there was a span of 7 bases. Germline values: CDR1 SGDLS, CDR2 YYNGEE. CDR3 length: 14 amino acids. The CDR3 nucleotides read TGTGCCAGCAGCGTAGACAGCTACACAGATACGCAGTATTTT. Its protein is CASSVDSYTDTQYF.

V and J are TRBV7-9 and TRBJ2-1; perhaps TRBD2 as D (5 bases). CDR3 length equals 12 residues. CDR1 is SEHNR, CDR2 FQNEAQ, per germline (reference sequence). Trimming removed 5 bases at V and 11 bases at J, with 13 bases between. CDR3 sequence (DNA): TGTGCCAGCAGCCCCACAACGGGAAAGCAGTTCTTC. It is translated as CASSPTTGKQFF.

The chain uses TRBV5-1 and TRBJ2-7; 8 bases match TRBD1. CDR1 and CDR2 (germline): SGHRS, YFSETQ. With V trimmed by 0 bases and J by 2 bases, 7 bases remained unmatched. The CDR3 is 16 amino acids. The CDR3 region is CASSLVQGVYPYEQYF. DNA of the CDR3: TGCGCCAGCAGCTTGGTACAGGGGGTGTACCCCTACGAGCAGTACTTC.

Comment on this clone: The junction and the germline gene differ at one end; a read error may be behind it. The chain couples TRBV2 to TRBJ2-2; D assignment may be TRBD1 or TRBD2 (5 bases each). The CDR3 spans 16 residues. Per germline, CDR1 SNHLY and CDR2 FYNNEI. The CDR3 spells CASREDRLSNTGELFF. CDR3 DNA: TGTGCCAGCAGGGAAGACAGACTATCGAACACCGGGGAGCTGTTTTTT.

The count of this clone is one. The V gene is TRBV19, the J gene TRBJ2-3, with D possibly TRBD1 on 5 matching bases. Germline lookup yields CDR1 LNHDA and CDR2 SQIVND (reference sequence). The CDR3 consists of 14 residues. V dropped 1 base and J dropped 7 bases, with 12 bases sitting between them. This CDR3 is CASSIVGLGNTQYF. CDR3 coding DNA: TGTGCCAGTAGTATAGTGGGGCTGGGAAATACGCAGTATTTT.

The rearrangement uses TRBV11-2 and TRBJ1-4; 7 nucleotides align to TRBD1. With V trimmed by 5 bases and J by 4 bases, 10 bases remained unmatched. Germline assignment: CDR1 SGHAT and CDR2 FQNNGV. The CDR3 is 16 residues long. The CDR3 sequence: CASSPRSTGYNEKLFF. CDR3 DNA sequence: TGTGCCAGCAGCCCACGATCGACAGGGTATAATGAAAAACTGTTTTTT.

There are a few counts of this clone. V and J are TRBV9 and TRBJ2-2; weak D call: TRBD2 (7 bases). V lost 6 bases to trimming and J lost 0 bases, with 15 bases between them. CDR3 length: 16 amino acids. The germline V gene encodes CDR1 SGDLS and CDR2 YYNGEE. CDR3 nucleotides: TGTGCCAGCAACCGTAGGGAGGGGGCGAACACCGGGGAGCTGTTTTTT. It codes for CASNRREGANTGELFF.

V and J are TRBV27 and TRBJ2-3; TRBD2 aligns across 12 bases. Trimming took 3 bases from V and 2 from J; bases not matched to a gene: 6. CDR1 and CDR2 from the germline V gene are MNHEY and SMNVEV (reference sequence). This CDR3 is built from 17 residues. Here the CDR3 DNA reads TGTGCCAGCAGTTTCTCTCCTAGCGGGAGGGACACAGATACGCAGTATTTT. Residues: CASSFSPSGRDTDTQYF.

V and J are TRBV5-1 and TRBJ1-1, with 9 bases aligning to TRBD1. This CDR3 has 16 residues. The J segment lost 0 bases and the V segment lost 6 bases, leaving 9 bases of the junction unmatched. Germline V CDR1 and CDR2: SGHRS, YFSETQ. CDR3 in amino acids: CASNVGTGSMNTEAFF. The CDR3 nucleotides read TGCGCCAGCAATGTTGGGACAGGGAGCATGAACACTGAAGCTTTCTTT. The full variable domain, rest sourced from reference TRBV5-1 and TRBJ1-1, is KAGVTQTPRYLIKTRGQQVTLSCSPISGHRSVSWYQQTPGQGLQFLFEYFSETQRNKGNFPGRFSGRQFSNSRSEMNVSTLELGDSALYLCASNVGTGSMNTEAFFGQGTRLTVV.

This sequence joins TRBV7-2 and TRBJ2-7, with TRBD2 identical over 8 bases. This CDR3 spans 15 amino acids. Unmatched junction bases numbered 11, after V lost 5 bases and J lost 5 bases. Per the germline V gene, CDR1 is SGHTA and CDR2 is FQGNSA. The DNA for the CDR3 is TGTGCCAGCAGCCTCTCCGGGACTAGTCCCCACGAGCAGTACTTC. It translates to CASSLSGTSPHEQYF.

This chain connects TRBV5-1 to TRBJ2-7; TRBD2 is a possible D gene (6 bases). Germline-derived CDR1 and CDR2 are SGHRS and YFSETQ. The CDR3 spans 14 residues. V was pared by 2 bases and J by 4 bases, with 13 bases between. The DNA for the CDR3 is TGCGCCAGCAGCTTTGGCGGGAAACAGTACGAGCAGTACTTC. Protein product: CASSFGGKQYEQYF.

J is TRBJ1-1 and V is TRBV19; no reliable D call. CDR3 size: 14 residues. The germline V gene encodes CDR1 LNHDA and CDR2 SQIVND (reference sequence). With 6 bases removed from V and 3 bases from J, the gap between germline ends came to 14 bases. The CDR3 sequence is CASRNPARDTEAFF. CDR3 in DNA: TGTGCCAGTAGGAACCCGGCCCGGGACACTGAAGCTTTCTTT.

The chain combines TRBV5-1 with TRBJ2-7; the D is unclear. CDR1 and CDR2 from the germline V gene are SGHRS and YFSETQ. This CDR3 region has 14 residues. Trimming removed 0 bases from V and 2 bases from J, with 9 bases in between. This CDR3 is CASSLAGNTYEQYF. For the CDR3, the DNA is TGCGCCAGCAGCTTGGCAGGTAACACCTACGAGCAGTACTTC.

The chain couples TRBV25-1 to TRBJ2-7; D remains ambiguous. Per germline, CDR1 MGHDK and CDR2 SYGVNS. The ends were cut back, 0 bases at V and 2 bases at J, with 11 bases in the middle. The CDR3 runs 15 residues. The CDR3 here is CASSEYTARTYEQYF. The CDR3 nucleotides are TGTGCCAGCAGTGAATACACAGCAAGAACCTACGAGCAGTACTTC.

This clone was found once. The rearrangement uses TRBV6-2 or TRBV6-3 and TRBJ1-6; 7 positions match TRBD1. Trimming removed 4 bases from V and 14 bases from J; junction bases left unmatched: 14. CDR1 is MNHEY, CDR2 SVGEGT, per germline. CDR3 size: 15 residues. CDR3 residues: CASSSGQPFPPSLHF. DNA of the CDR3: TGTGCCAGCAGTTCGGGACAGCCATTTCCCCCTTCCCTCCACTTT.

The chain employs TRBV2 and TRBJ2-7, with a weak D call TRBD1 (6 bases). The CDR3 totals 21 residues. V shed 4 bases and J shed 2 bases, with 33 bases lying between them. Germline V lookup: CDR1 SNHLY, CDR2 FYNNEI. The DNA of the CDR3 is TGTGCCAGCAGTGTTCCCACGGAGTTCCTTTTGACAGGCAGAAACCCCTACGAGCAGTACTTC. Encoded protein: CASSVPTEFLLTGRNPYEQYF.

This chain links TRBV7-8 with TRBJ2-3; 11 nucleotides line up with TRBD2. The CDR3 has 21 amino acids. V gave up 4 bases and J gave up 1 base; unmatched junction bases: 19. Germline CDR1 and CDR2: SGHVS and FQNEAQ. The CDR3 here is CASSSPGGGLAALGGTDTQYF. CDR3 sequence (DNA): TGTGCCAGCAGCTCACCTGGGGGGGGACTAGCGGCCTTAGGGGGCACAGATACGCAGTATTTT.

The V call is TRBV28, the J call TRBJ1-1; possibly TRBD1 for D (5 bases). V dropped 5 bases and J dropped 8 bases, with 12 bases sitting between them. Germline V CDR1 and CDR2: MDHEN, SYDVKM. This CDR3 is built from 12 residues. The CDR3 nucleotides are TGTGCCAGCAGTCCCCCCTACAGGGAAGCTTTCTTT. Translation: CASSPPYREAFF.

The chain combines TRBV18 with TRBJ1-3; D uncertain. Germline V lookup: CDR1 KGHSH, CDR2 LQKENI. Trimming left V 2 bases short and J 2 bases short, with 10 bases between. The CDR3 extends over 15 amino acids. In nucleotides, the CDR3 is TGTGCCAGCTCACCAGGCTCGGGAACTGGAAACACCATATATTTT. Translation gives CASSPGSGTGNTIYF.

The CDR3: CASSQSGSTDTQYF. CDR3 coding DNA: TGTGCCAGCAGTCAGAGCGGGAGCACAGATACGCAGTATTTT. V and J are TRBV28 and TRBJ2-3; a possible D gene is TRBD2 (6 bases). V shed 5 bases and J shed 0 bases, with 9 bases lying between them. This CDR3 comprises 14 residues. CDR1 is MDHEN and CDR2 is SYDVKM in the germline V gene.

This clone was detected only a few times. V is TRBV27 and J is TRBJ1-2; possibly TRBD1 for D (5 bases). CDR1 is MNHEY, CDR2 SMNVEV, per germline (reference sequence). With 2 bases removed from V and 8 bases from J, the gap between germline ends came to 12 bases. The CDR3 contains 13 residues. The CDR3 sequence is CASSLAGFWGYTF. The CDR3 region has the DNA TGTGCCAGCAGTTTAGCAGGGTTCTGGGGCTACACCTTC.

The rearrangement uses TRBV29-1 and TRBJ2-1; perhaps TRBD1 as D (5 bases). This CDR3 is built from 16 residues. The V end was cut by 3 bases, the J end by 0 bases, with 15 bases between. Germline V CDR1 and CDR2: SQVTM, ANQGSEA. DNA for the CDR3: TGCAGCGTTGAGTACAGGAGAATGGCCTCCTACAATGAGCAGTTCTTC. It codes for CSVEYRRMASYNEQFF.

The chain couples TRBV4-3 to TRBJ2-1, with TRBD2 identical over 7 bases. Germline V gene data show CDR1 as LGHNA and CDR2 as YSLEER. The CDR3 is made up of 16 amino acids. The trim removed 0 bases at V and 1 base at J, leaving 3 bases unmatched. CDR3 nucleotides: TGCGCCAGCAGCCAAGATGGGGGGGTGTCCTACAATGAGCAGTTCTTC. Protein product: CASSQDGGVSYNEQFF.